These 30 T cell receptor beta chains were all obtained from the same sample, sequenced in a study of T cell changes during pregnancy in multiple sclerosis. Sequencing was performed with immunoSEQ multiplex PCR; in TCRdb, only in-frame clones are kept and a portion is missing. The table has some 110,000 clones, just under 95% seen once; the top ten hold less than 2%. This specimen was peripheral blood, taken after pregnancy. The receptors originated from a female donor with multiple sclerosis, enrolled in a pregnancy study.

V usage is TRBV30 and J usage is TRBJ1-1; possible D gene TRBD1, 5 bases. Trimming pared 7 bases from V and 1 base from J, leaving 13 bases between. This CDR3 spans 13 amino acids. Germline lookup yields CDR1 GTSNPN and CDR2 SVGIG (reference sequence). The CDR3 reads CASSGAKNTEAFF. CDR3 sequence (DNA): TGTGCCTCCAGCGGGGCAAAGAACACTGAAGCTTTCTTT. The variable domain in full, completed from reference TRBV30 and TRBJ1-1, reads SQTIHQWPATLVQPVGSPLSLECTVEGTSNPNLYWYRQAAGRGLQLLFYSVGIGQISSEVPQNLSASRPQDRQFILSSKKLLLSDSGFYLCASSGAKNTEAFFGQGTRLTVV.

The V and J genes are TRBV11-2 and TRBJ1-2; D unresolved. There are 14 residues in the CDR3. The germline V gene encodes CDR1 SGHAT and CDR2 FQNNGV. V lost 5 bases and J lost 2, with 12 bases in between. CDR3 DNA sequence: TGTGCCAGCAGCCGCGGGGATTTCAACTATGGCTACACCTTC. Its protein product is CASSRGDFNYGYTF.

The chain employs TRBV7-2 and TRBJ2-7; no firm D call. V was clipped by 0 bases and J by 0 bases, with 12 bases between them. The CDR3 length is 16 residues. In germline, CDR1 is SGHTA, CDR2 FQGNSA. CDR3 sequence reads: CASSLATSRASYEQYF. Written as DNA, the CDR3 is TGTGCCAGCAGCTTAGCCACCTCCCGCGCCTCCTACGAGCAGTACTTC.

This chain joins TRBV6-6 and TRBJ2-7, with 7 bases matching TRBD2. The germline V gene has CDR1 MNHNY and CDR2 SVGAGI (reference sequence). The ends lost 9 bases at V and 4 bases at J; junction bases unmatched: 6. The CDR3 runs 12 residues. The CDR3 loop is CASLMREYEQYF. Here the CDR3 DNA reads TGTGCCAGTTTAATGCGGGAGTACGAGCAGTACTTC.

This chain uses TRBV13 with TRBJ2-6, with 8 nucleotides matching TRBD1. Germline values: CDR1 PRHDT, CDR2 FYEKMQ (reference sequence). Trimming removed 5 bases from V and 3 bases from J; junction bases left unmatched: 9. This CDR3 has 17 amino acids. The CDR3 spells CASSNGQGLIGANVLTF. The CDR3 DNA reads as TGTGCCAGCAGCAACGGACAGGGCCTGATTGGGGCCAACGTCCTGACTTTC.

The chain is built from TRBV19 and TRBJ2-1; TRBD2 agrees at 9 bases. Germline V gene sequence: CDR1 LNHDA, CDR2 SQIVND (reference sequence). The CDR3 length is 14 residues. The ends lost 6 bases at V and 10 bases at J; junction bases unmatched: 10. As DNA, the CDR3 is TGTGCCAGTAGGGGACGGCGGGAGGGCCACGAGCAGTTCTTC. As protein: CASRGRREGHEQFF. Complete variable domain (other parts from reference TRBV19 and TRBJ2-1): DGGITQSPKYLFRKEGQNVTLSCEQNLNHDAMYWYRQDPGQGLRLIYYSQIVNDFQKGDIAEGYSVSREKKESFPLTVTSAQKNPTAFYLCASRGRREGHEQFFGPGTRLTVL.

This sequence joins TRBV13 and TRBJ2-5, with TRBD2 identical over 16 bases. The CDR3 runs to 20 residues. V lost 0 bases to trimming and J lost 1 base; unmatched junction nucleotides: 8. Germline lookup yields CDR1 PRHDT and CDR2 FYEKMQ (reference sequence). The CDR3 region is CASSLGLGTSGGEPQETQYF. The CDR3 nucleotides are TGTGCCAGCAGCTTAGGCCTCGGGACTAGCGGGGGGGAGCCCCAAGAGACCCAGTACTTC.

The chain links TRBV10-3 to TRBJ2-2; D is perhaps TRBD1 (5 bases). The germline V gene encodes CDR1 ENHRY and CDR2 SYGVKD. The CDR3 loop spans 17 amino acids. V lost 0 bases and J lost 5, with 16 bases in between. CDR3 sequence: CAISESYEGVGTGELFF. The DNA of the CDR3 is TGTGCCATCAGTGAGTCGTATGAAGGGGTCGGGACCGGGGAGCTGTTTTTT.

V and J are TRBV5-1 and TRBJ2-1, with 7 bases lining up with TRBD1. Germline CDR1 and CDR2: SGHRS and YFSETQ. The ends lost 4 bases at V and 8 bases at J; junction bases unmatched: 12. This CDR3 has 15 amino acids. In DNA, the CDR3 is TGCGCCAGCAGCCCAGACCAAGACAGGGCCGATGAGCAGTTCTTC. The encoded protein is CASSPDQDRADEQFF.

The J gene is TRBJ2-1, the V gene TRBV28, with D hard to call. CDR1 is MDHEN, CDR2 SYDVKM, per germline. The CDR3 sequence is 13 residues long. V dropped 4 bases and J dropped 6 bases, with 10 bases sitting between them. The CDR3 DNA is TGTGCCAGCAGTTATCAGGCAGGCAATGAGCAGTTCTTC. Translating gives CASSYQAGNEQFF. Looking up the rest from reference TRBV28 and TRBJ2-1 gives the full variable domain: DVKVTQSSRYLVKRTGEKVFLECVQDMDHENMFWYRQDPGLGLRLIYFSYDVKMKEKGDIPEGYSVSREKKERFSLILESASTNQTSMYLCASSYQAGNEQFFGPGTRLTVL.

The rearrangement uses TRBV19 and TRBJ2-7; no firm D call. Germline CDR1 reads LNHDA; CDR2 reads SQIVND (reference sequence). V was cut by 5 bases and J by 2 bases, with 19 bases left in between. The CDR3 is 16 residues long. The CDR3 loop is CASSSRLLSEAYEQYF. The CDR3 nucleotides are TGTGCCAGTAGTTCGCGACTCCTCTCAGAGGCCTACGAGCAGTACTTC.

The chain employs TRBV18 and TRBJ1-2; TRBD1 matches at 7 bases. CDR1 is KGHSH and CDR2 is LQKENI in the germline V gene. V was pared by 6 bases and J by 6 bases, with 4 bases of the junction left unmatched. This CDR3 contains 12 residues. Here the CDR3 reads CASSRQGHGYTF. The CDR3 DNA reads TGTGCCAGCTCGCGACAGGGTCATGGCTACACCTTC.

This sequence joins TRBV11-3 and TRBJ1-1; no reliable D call. The CDR3 sequence is 13 residues long. V dropped 1 base and J dropped 1 base, with 4 bases sitting between them. Germline CDR1 is SGHNT and CDR2 is YENEEA. CDR3 region: CASSLVKNTEAFF. CDR3 bases: TGTGCCAGCAGCTTAGTCAAGAACACTGAAGCTTTCTTT.

This sequence joins TRBV25-1 and TRBJ2-7; TRBD1 is a possible D gene (6 bases). Per germline, CDR1 MGHDK and CDR2 SYGVNS. The CDR3 is 14 amino acids. Trimming stripped 5 bases from V and 4 bases from J, with 15 bases between. CDR3 in amino acids: CASSSGAHLYEQYF. The DNA of the CDR3 is TGTGCCAGCAGTTCAGGGGCGCACCTTTACGAGCAGTACTTC.

This clone has a single count. The chain carries TRBV7-9 and TRBJ2-1; unclear D gene. V lost 3 bases and J 6 bases, leaving 6 bases between the germline ends. This CDR3 contains 12 residues. Germline CDR1 SEHNR, CDR2 FQNEAQ (reference sequence). CDR3 amino acids: CASSFPLNEQFF. In DNA, the CDR3 is TGTGCCAGCAGCTTTCCCCTCAATGAGCAGTTCTTC. The complete variable domain, with remaining parts taken from reference TRBV7-9 and TRBJ2-1, reads DTGVSQNPRHKITKRGQNVTFRCDPISEHNRLYWYRQTLGQGPEFLTYFQNEAQLEKSRLLSDRFSAERPKGSFSTLEIQRTEQGDSAMYLCASSFPLNEQFFGPGTRLTVL.

The chain has TRBV6-1 and TRBJ2-3, with 10 bases aligning to TRBD2. Germline V lookup: CDR1 MNHNS, CDR2 SASEGT. This CDR3 region has 16 residues. Unmatched junction bases numbered 6, after V lost 0 bases and J lost 6 bases. As DNA, the CDR3 is TGTGCCAGCAGTGAAGCGTCACTAGCGGGAAGTGATACGCAGTATTTT. It is translated as CASSEASLAGSDTQYF.

This rearrangement joins TRBV19 to TRBJ2-1, with 10 bases identical to TRBD1. The V and J ends lost 1 base and 5 bases, in that order; junction bases with no gene match: 8. From germline, CDR1 is LNHDA and CDR2 SQIVND (reference sequence). The length of the CDR3 is 17 residues. The CDR3 sequence: CASSIAAFGTGDNEQFF. In DNA form, the CDR3 reads TGTGCCAGTAGTATAGCGGCCTTTGGGACAGGGGACAATGAGCAGTTCTTC.

This rearrangement joins TRBV18 to TRBJ2-2; TRBD1 agrees at 12 bases. With V trimmed by 8 bases and J by 2 bases, 9 bases remained unmatched. The germline CDR1 and CDR2 sequences are KGHSH and LQKENI. This CDR3 comprises 17 residues. The CDR3 sequence: CASTGTGGTRNTGELFF. The CDR3 DNA sequence: TGTGCCAGCACAGGGACAGGGGGCACTAGAAACACCGGGGAGCTGTTTTTT.

The chain combines TRBV19 with TRBJ2-5, with 8 nucleotides matching TRBD1. Trimming took 6 bases from V and 5 from J; bases not matched to a gene: 8. Looked up from germline, CDR1 is LNHDA and CDR2 is SQIVND (reference sequence). The CDR3 totals 14 residues. This chain's CDR3 is CASSRSGGKETQYF. The CDR3 nucleotides read TGTGCCAGTAGCCGGTCAGGGGGCAAGGAGACCCAGTACTTC.

Remarks on this clone: The sample holds other DNA sequences that translate to the same CDR3. The genes are TRBV9 and TRBJ2-2, with 8 bases fitting TRBD2. Germline V gene data show CDR1 as SGDLS and CDR2 as YYNGEE. The trim removed 0 bases at V and 2 bases at J, leaving 3 bases unmatched. This CDR3 spans 16 amino acids. CDR3 sequence reads: CASSVAGGPNTGELFF. CDR3 coding DNA: TGTGCCAGCAGCGTAGCGGGGGGGCCCAACACCGGGGAGCTGTTTTTT.

This chain joins TRBV30 and TRBJ2-5, with D tentatively TRBD1 (6 bases). The V end was cut by 2 bases, the J end by 3 bases, with 10 bases between. CDR1 and CDR2 (germline): GTSNPN, SVGIG (reference sequence). The CDR3 has 13 amino acids. CDR3 sequence: CAWSITGKETQYF. The DNA for the CDR3 is TGTGCCTGGAGTATTACAGGGAAAGAGACCCAGTACTTC.

This chain joins TRBV7-8 and TRBJ1-1; possibly TRBD1 for D (6 bases). The germline gives CDR1 SGHVS, CDR2 FQNEAQ. Trimming removed 3 bases at V and 8 bases at J, with 13 bases between. The CDR3 sequence is 13 residues long. The chain's CDR3 is CASSLEWTAEAFF. The CDR3 nucleotides read TGTGCCAGCAGCTTGGAATGGACAGCCGAAGCTTTCTTT.

The rearrangement joins TRBV5-1 to TRBJ2-5; possible D gene TRBD1, 6 bases. The CDR3 is made up of 15 amino acids. Germline values: CDR1 SGHRS, CDR2 YFSETQ. Trimming took 0 bases from V and 5 from J, leaving 14 bases between them. The CDR3 here is CASSLEGTTEETQYF. In DNA form, the CDR3 reads TGCGCCAGCAGCTTGGAGGGGACAACGGAGGAGACCCAGTACTTC. Full variable domain (remainder filled in from reference TRBV5-1 and TRBJ2-5): KAGVTQTPRYLIKTRGQQVTLSCSPISGHRSVSWYQQTPGQGLQFLFEYFSETQRNKGNFPGRFSGRQFSNSRSEMNVSTLELGDSALYLCASSLEGTTEETQYFGPGTRLLVL.

The rearrangement links TRBV7-9 to TRBJ1-5; tentatively, D is TRBD1 (5 bases). With 4 bases removed from V and 3 bases from J, the gap between germline ends came to 16 bases. Germline V CDR1 and CDR2: SEHNR, FQNEAQ (reference sequence). There are 16 residues in the CDR3. The DNA for the CDR3 is TGTGCCAGCAGCTCTGAGGCGGGGGGGTTCAATCAGCCCCAGCATTTT. This encodes CASSSEAGGFNQPQHF. Full variable domain (remainder filled in from reference TRBV7-9 and TRBJ1-5): DTGVSQNPRHKITKRGQNVTFRCDPISEHNRLYWYRQTLGQGPEFLTYFQNEAQLEKSRLLSDRFSAERPKGSFSTLEIQRTEQGDSAMYLCASSSEAGGFNQPQHFGDGTRLSIL.

With regard to this clone: The junction departs from the called germline gene at one end, perhaps through a read error. This sequence joins TRBV10-3 and TRBJ1-4, with D tentatively TRBD1 (6 bases). The CDR3 consists of 13 residues. Germline loops: CDR1 ENHRY, CDR2 SYGVKD. This chain's CDR3 is CAISESDGRGQIF. Written as DNA, the CDR3 is TGTGCCATCAGTGAGTCCGATGGGCGGGGGCAGATTTTT.

The chain employs TRBV27 and TRBJ2-2; TRBD2 matches 15 bases. The CDR3 covers 15 residues. CDR1 is MNHEY, CDR2 SMNVEV, per germline (reference sequence). With V trimmed by 5 bases and J by 6 bases, 1 base remained unmatched. CDR3 DNA: TGTGCCAGCAGTGGACTAGCGGGAGGGCCCGGGGAGCTGTTTTTT. Its translation is CASSGLAGGPGELFF.

This rearrangement joins TRBV19 to TRBJ1-1; tentative D call: TRBD1 (5 bases). This CDR3 spans 13 amino acids. CDR1 is LNHDA and CDR2 is SQIVND in the germline V gene (reference sequence). Between the trimmed V and J ends, which lost 7 bases and 1 base, there was a span of 10 bases. The CDR3 spells CASTRRGNTEAFF. CDR3 in DNA: TGTGCCAGTACCAGGAGGGGGAACACTGAAGCTTTCTTT.

This clone was found a few times. The J gene is TRBJ1-2, the V gene TRBV6-5; 12 nucleotides line up with TRBD1. Germline-derived CDR1 and CDR2 are MNHEY and SVGAGI. Germline trimming cut 6 bases from V and 7 bases from J; bases unmatched to any gene: 6. CDR3 length equals 14 residues. The CDR3 DNA is TGTGCCAGCAGGACCGGGACAGGGGGCTTTGGCTACACCTTC. This translates into CASRTGTGGFGYTF.

The rearrangement links TRBV4-2 to TRBJ2-1; 9 bases are a match to TRBD2. Germline-derived CDR1 and CDR2 are LGHNA and YNFKEQ. This CDR3 region has 14 residues. V was clipped by 6 bases and J by 8 bases; unmatched bases: 8. This chain's CDR3 is CASRIAGVLDEQFF. The CDR3 DNA sequence: TGTGCCAGCAGAATAGCGGGAGTGCTCGATGAGCAGTTCTTC.

The chain links TRBV28 to TRBJ2-4; D uncertain. The CDR3 extends over 15 amino acids. Deletions cut 3 bases from V and 0 bases from J, with 9 bases between. In germline, CDR1 is MDHEN, CDR2 SYDVKM. In nucleotides, the CDR3 is TGTGCCAGCAGTTTGGTCAGTTTAGCCAAAAACATTCAGTACTTC. It translates to CASSLVSLAKNIQYF.